This T cell receptor (beta chain) is drawn from a study of response to subunit inactivated influenza vaccine. Study-wide points: That few new T cells are recruited by each seasonal influenza vaccination was the authors' suggestion.

CDR1 is DFQATT, CDR2 SNEGSKA, per germline (reference sequence). V dropped 3 bases and J dropped 1 base, with 8 bases sitting between them. This CDR3 has 13 amino acids. Concerning this clonotype: Its antigen is still unknown.

TCRdb passed the RT-PCR reads through MiXCR, listing each CDR3 protein once. Of some 500,000 distinct CDR3 sequences in the sample, about 25% were seen once. The sequence was collected from a man aged 50-60 years who received an inactivated influenza vaccine. The rearrangement links TRBV20-1 to TRBJ2-3; a weak D match, TRBD2 (5 bases). The specimen comprised CD4+ T cells sorted from PBMCs, sampled about 5 days after vaccination. DNA of the CDR3: TGCAGTGCTAGGATCGGGGGCACAGATACGCAGTATTTT. Encoded protein: CSARIGGTDTQYF.